The TCR beta chain under discussion was sequenced for a study of immune evolution from preneoplasia to lung adenocarcinoma. Overall study results and limits: Later-stage lesions appeared to have more T cells, more diversity, less clonality. Normal lung had the highest top T cell clone frequencies.

Resections took place in Japan or China from about 2013 to 2018. The count of this clone is one. Its target is not known. Trimming left V 5 bases short and J 7 bases short, with 16 bases between. Germline values: CDR1 SGHTS, CDR2 YDEGEE. The CDR3 is 14 amino acids. Generated by immunoSEQ multiplex PCR, the TCRdb table keeps only in-frame clones and is missing some. Among about 40,000 clones listed, roughly 74% were seen once. The sample comprised FFPE invasive lung adenocarcinoma tissue. The chain employs TRBV5-8 and TRBJ1-5; D is perhaps TRBD1 (5 bases). The receptor's source is a person in their 60s with lung adenocarcinoma. CDR3 DNA: TGTGCCAGCAGTATCGGTCGCAGGGAACAGCCCCAGCATTTT. It translates to CASSIGRREQPQHF.